This passage covers 32 T cell receptor beta chains from one sample sequenced in a study of T-cell memory formation after mild COVID-19. TCRdb ran MiXCR on the 5' RACE reads and lists one entry per CDR3 protein. The sample lists about 430,000 distinct CDR3 sequences; about 20% were seen once. Sequenced input: PBMCs or a T cell subset sorted from them (not recorded which). These receptors all come from a man younger than 30 who had mild COVID-19 (a few samples of this study predate the infection). Cell type and time point are not known.

The gene calls are TRBV7-2 and TRBJ1-4, with D unresolved. V lost 5 bases and J lost 12, with 16 bases in between. Looked up from germline, CDR1 is SGHTA and CDR2 is FQGNSA. The CDR3 has 13 residues. CDR3 in amino acids: CASSPGVSQELFF. The CDR3 DNA reads as TGTGCCAGCAGCCCCGGGGTCAGCCAAGAACTGTTTTTT. Filled out from reference TRBV7-2 and TRBJ1-4, the complete variable domain reads GAGVSQSPSNKVTEKGKDVELRCDPISGHTALYWYRQSLGQGLEFLIYFQGNSAPDKSGLPSDRFSAERTGGSVSTLTIQRTQQEDSAVYLCASSPGVSQELFFGSGTQLSVL.

A few counts support this clonotype. CDR3 protein: CASSEGNTIYF. The CDR3 coding sequence is TGTGCCAGCAGTGAAGGAAACACCATATATTTT. The chain carries TRBV7-2 and TRBJ1-3; no definite D call. Germline V lookup: CDR1 SGHTA, CDR2 FQGNSA. The CDR3 is made up of 11 amino acids. V gave up 6 bases and J gave up 4 bases, with 4 bases separating them.

This clonotype was seen many times. The rearrangement joins TRBV9 to TRBJ1-1; D gene unclear. The V and J ends lost 0 bases and 0 bases respectively, with 9 bases between them. This CDR3 has 15 amino acids. In germline, CDR1 is SGDLS, CDR2 YYNGEE. CDR3 loop: CASSVEGELNTEAFF. The CDR3 nucleotides read TGTGCCAGCAGCGTAGAAGGAGAACTGAACACTGAAGCTTTCTTT.

The chain is built from TRBV5-1 and TRBJ1-1; D remains unclear. CDR3 length: 11 amino acids. CDR1 SGHRS and CDR2 YFSETQ come from the germline V gene. V lost 6 bases and J lost 0, with 3 bases in between. The CDR3 sequence is CASKVNTEAFF. As DNA, the CDR3 is TGCGCCAGCAAGGTGAACACTGAAGCTTTCTTT.

The chain links TRBV2 to TRBJ2-5; 8 bases are a match to TRBD2. The V segment lost 8 bases and the J segment 5 bases; nucleotides outside the gene matches: 10. Germline V gene sequence: CDR1 SNHLY, CDR2 FYNNEI. The CDR3 consists of 14 residues. The CDR3 sequence is CASDRRGDGETQYF. CDR3 DNA sequence: TGTGCCAGCGATCGGCGGGGGGATGGGGAGACCCAGTACTTC.

This clonotype appeared a few times. The chain employs TRBV7-9 and TRBJ1-5, with a weak D call TRBD1 (5 bases). Germline assignment: CDR1 SEHNR and CDR2 FQNEAQ (reference sequence). This CDR3 is 11 amino acids long. Trimming stripped 11 bases from V and 5 bases from J, with 10 bases between. Written as DNA, the CDR3 is TGTGCCCGGGGGGTTCATCAGCCCCAGCATTTT. Translation gives CARGVHQPQHF. The complete variable domain, with remaining parts taken from reference TRBV7-9 and TRBJ1-5, reads DTGVSQNPRHKITKRGQNVTFRCDPISEHNRLYWYRQTLGQGPEFLTYFQNEAQLEKSRLLSDRFSAERPKGSFSTLEIQRTEQGDSAMYLCARGVHQPQHFGDGTRLSIL.

The rearrangement joins TRBV5-5 to TRBJ1-2; D ambiguous. The CDR3 is 15 residues long. V lost 2 bases and J 3 bases, leaving 14 bases between the germline ends. The germline CDR1 and CDR2 sequences are SGHKS and YYEKEE (reference sequence). In DNA, the CDR3 is TGTGCCAGCAGCTTAGATTACCCAACCCACTATGGCTACACCTTC. This gives the protein CASSLDYPTHYGYTF.

The chain employs TRBV7-2 and TRBJ2-3; D uncertain. Trimming took 11 bases from V and 1 from J, leaving 10 bases between them. The CDR3 runs to 12 residues. Per germline, CDR1 SGHTA and CDR2 FQGNSA. CDR3 sequence reads: CALAQGTDTQYF. DNA of the CDR3: TGTGCCCTGGCTCAGGGCACAGATACGCAGTATTTT.

This clonotype was counted between two and nine times. The chain is built from TRBV20-1 and TRBJ2-7; no reliable D call. The germline V gene has CDR1 DFQATT and CDR2 SNEGSKA (reference sequence). V dropped 3 bases and J dropped 6 bases, with 15 bases sitting between them. The CDR3 length is 13 residues. The CDR3 coding sequence is TGCAGTGCTAGTGACGTGGGTCCAGTCGAGCAGTACTTC. Its translation: CSASDVGPVEQYF.

The sample holds a few counts of this clonotype. This chain connects TRBV7-9 to TRBJ1-1; 9 positions match TRBD1. Germline V gives CDR1 SEHNR, CDR2 FQNEAQ (reference sequence). J was trimmed by 11 bases and V by 5 bases; bases with no gene match: 6. CDR3 length: 12 amino acids. The CDR3 DNA is TGTGCCAGCAGCCGGGACAGGGACCGGGCTTTCTTT. It codes for CASSRDRDRAFF.

Only a few counts were recorded for this clonotype. J is TRBJ2-7 and V is TRBV30, with D unclear. Per germline, CDR1 GTSNPN and CDR2 SVGIG (reference sequence). The CDR3 runs 12 residues. V lost 3 bases and J 2 bases, leaving 8 bases between the germline ends. The CDR3 DNA is TGTGCCTGGAGCTGGGGTACCTACGAGCAGTACTTC. Protein product: CAWSWGTYEQYF. The complete variable domain, with remaining parts taken from reference TRBV30 and TRBJ2-7, reads SQTIHQWPATLVQPVGSPLSLECTVEGTSNPNLYWYRQAAGRGLQLLFYSVGIGQISSEVPQNLSASRPQDRQFILSSKKLLLSDSGFYLCAWSWGTYEQYFGPGTRLTVT.

The chain links TRBV7-3 to TRBJ2-3; TRBD2 matches 13 bases. In germline, CDR1 is SGHTA, CDR2 FQGTGA. V lost 5 bases to trimming and J lost 5 bases; unmatched junction nucleotides: 10. The length of the CDR3 is 17 residues. The CDR3 region is CASSPRLAGGPGDTQYF. CDR3 DNA: TGTGCCAGCAGCCCTCGACTAGCGGGGGGCCCCGGAGATACGCAGTATTTT.

This clonotype was detected many times. The V gene is TRBV18, the J gene TRBJ2-5; the D gene is possibly TRBD2 (5 bases). V dropped 3 bases and J dropped 5 bases, with 10 bases sitting between them. The germline V gene encodes CDR1 KGHSH and CDR2 LQKENI. CDR3 length: 13 amino acids. The CDR3 loop is CASSPGVVETQYF. The DNA for the CDR3 is TGTGCCAGCTCACCCGGGGTCGTGGAGACCCAGTACTTC.

This clonotype was seen only a few times. This chain connects TRBV5-1 to TRBJ1-1; D might be TRBD1 (5 bases). The CDR3 length is 13 residues. Trimming pared 0 bases from V and 10 bases from J, leaving 13 bases between. From germline, CDR1 is SGHRS and CDR2 YFSETQ. The CDR3 DNA is TGCGCCAGCAGCTTGGTCCCAGGGTCGGGAGCTTTCTTT. It encodes CASSLVPGSGAFF.

This chain links TRBV7-3 with TRBJ2-5; D is possibly TRBD2 (7 bases). CDR1 is SGHTA and CDR2 is FQGTGA in the germline V gene. V lost 2 bases, J lost 5 bases, and 15 bases lay in between. The CDR3 contains 15 residues. The CDR3 nucleotides read TGTGCCAGCAGCTTATTAGGCGGGGGCATGGAGACCCAGTACTTC. Translated: CASSLLGGGMETQYF.

This clonotype has more than one count but fewer than ten. The chain uses TRBV5-5 and TRBJ2-7; the D is unclear. The CDR3 contains 13 residues. Trimming left V 1 base short and J 5 bases short, with 10 bases between. Germline V gene data show CDR1 as SGHKS and CDR2 as YYEKEE (reference sequence). CDR3 amino acids: CASSLPPEDEQYF. The DNA of the CDR3 is TGTGCCAGCAGCTTGCCCCCTGAGGACGAGCAGTACTTC.

This clonotype appeared many times. This chain links TRBV10-2 with TRBJ2-5, with 13 bases identical to TRBD2. The germline gives CDR1 WSHSY, CDR2 SAAADI. The CDR3 loop spans 16 amino acids. Losses at the gene ends were 5 bases for V and 0 bases for J; bases not matched to a gene: 3. DNA of the CDR3: TGCGCCAGCAGTCCACTAGCGGGGGGGAACCAAGAGACCCAGTACTTC. Translation gives CASSPLAGGNQETQYF.

This clonotype was recorded at least ten times. The CDR3 nucleotides are TGCGCCAGCAGCCAAGAGTGGGTTAGAGGGGAAAAACTGTTTTTT. It specifies CASSQEWVRGEKLFF. The genes are TRBV4-1 and TRBJ1-4; no firm D call. Germline loops: CDR1 MGHRA, CDR2 YSYEKL. This CDR3 has 15 residues. V lost 0 bases to trimming and J lost 8 bases, with 13 bases between them.

This clonotype appeared a few times. This chain links TRBV2 with TRBJ1-1; 8 bases align to TRBD1. V shed 6 bases, J shed 2 bases, and the junction held 17 bases outside the gene matches. CDR3 length: 18 amino acids. Germline CDR1 is SNHLY and CDR2 is FYNNEI. CDR3 protein: CASRILGRGLRGNTEAFF. The CDR3 bases are TGTGCCAGCAGAATCTTGGGCAGGGGGCTCCGAGGAAACACTGAAGCTTTCTTT.

This clonotype was seen at least ten times. The genes are TRBV7-9 and TRBJ1-3; D is unclear. The CDR3 extends over 15 amino acids. The V end lost 0 bases, the J end lost 8 bases, and 14 bases lay between the germline ends. The germline V gene has CDR1 SEHNR and CDR2 FQNEAQ (reference sequence). The CDR3 bases are TGTGCCAGCAGCTTAGCCCAGACGGAGCGGGACACCATATATTTT. Translated: CASSLAQTERDTIYF.

The genes are TRBV18 and TRBJ1-2; D gene uncertain. The CDR3 length is 15 residues. V shed 0 bases and J shed 8 bases, with 16 bases lying between them. Looked up from germline, CDR1 is KGHSH and CDR2 is LQKENI. The CDR3 region has the DNA TGTGCCAGCTCACCACCCGAGGGTTATTCCGCCGGCTACACCTTC. Its protein is CASSPPEGYSAGYTF. Full variable domain (outside the CDR3, taken from reference TRBV18 and TRBJ1-2): NAGVMQNPRHLVRRRGQEARLRCSPMKGHSHVYWYRQLPEEGLKFMVYLQKENIIDESGMPKERFSAEFPKEGPSILRIQQVVRGDSAAYFCASSPPEGYSAGYTFGSGTRLTVV.

This clonotype showed up just a few times. The V and J genes are TRBV5-1 and TRBJ2-5; D uncertain. The CDR3 runs 13 residues. With 0 bases removed from V and 3 bases from J, the gap between germline ends came to 6 bases. Germline values: CDR1 SGHRS, CDR2 YFSETQ. The chain's CDR3 is CASSLGQKETQYF. For the CDR3, the DNA is TGCGCCAGCAGCTTGGGGCAGAAAGAGACCCAGTACTTC.

There are a few counts of this clonotype. V and J are TRBV2 and TRBJ2-1; D is undetermined. Germline CDR1 reads SNHLY; CDR2 reads FYNNEI. The length of the CDR3 is 14 residues. Trimming shortened V by 3 bases and J by 6 bases, and 12 bases separated the two germline ends. The CDR3 here is CASSEVMGGNEQFF. The CDR3 DNA reads as TGTGCCAGCAGTGAGGTTATGGGCGGCAATGAGCAGTTCTTC.

Comments on this clonotype: One end of the junction does not line up with germline, which may come from a read error. The rearrangement uses TRBV2 and TRBJ1-2; D unresolved. From germline, CDR1 is SNHLY and CDR2 FYNNEI. The CDR3 spans 13 residues. This CDR3 is CPSSGTQSYGYTF. The CDR3 bases are TGTCCCAGCAGTGGAACACAGTCCTATGGCTACACCTTC.

This clonotype was observed many times. The J gene is TRBJ1-1, the V gene TRBV6-5, with a weak D call TRBD1 (6 bases). The CDR3 contains 16 residues. CDR1 is MNHEY, CDR2 SVGAGI, per germline. V shed 0 bases and J shed 3 bases, with 14 bases lying between them. CDR3 bases: TGTGCCAGCAGTTACTCAAAGGGGGGGGCCCACACTGAAGCTTTCTTT. Protein product: CASSYSKGGAHTEAFF.

This clonotype occurred a few times. The chain is built from TRBV20-1 and TRBJ2-3, with 7 bases lining up with TRBD2. Germline-derived CDR1 and CDR2 are DFQATT and SNEGSKA (reference sequence). This CDR3 has 14 residues. With 4 bases clipped from V and 4 bases from J, the junction kept 8 bases outside the gene matches. CDR3 residues: CSATLGGFSDTQYF. In nucleotides, the CDR3 is TGCAGTGCTACCCTCGGGGGGTTCTCAGATACGCAGTATTTT.

The chain uses TRBV20-1 and TRBJ2-3, with 8 bases lining up with TRBD2. The CDR3 covers 14 residues. The V and J ends lost 5 bases and 4 bases, in that order; junction bases with no gene match: 8. The germline gives CDR1 DFQATT, CDR2 SNEGSKA (reference sequence). In DNA, the CDR3 is TGCAGTGCTTCGCGGGGGGATGGCGCAGATACGCAGTATTTT. This sequence encodes CSASRGDGADTQYF.

This clonotype was observed a handful of times. The chain carries TRBV9 and TRBJ2-3; D is undetermined. The V and J ends lost 0 bases and 7 bases respectively, with 9 bases between them. There are 13 residues in the CDR3. Germline-derived CDR1 and CDR2 are SGDLS and YYNGEE. The CDR3 protein is CASSVGLGYTQYF. The CDR3 DNA sequence: TGTGCCAGCAGCGTAGGTCTAGGGTATACGCAGTATTTT. The complete variable domain, with remaining parts taken from reference TRBV9 and TRBJ2-3, reads DSGVTQTPKHLITATGQRVTLRCSPRSGDLSVYWYQQSLDQGLQFLIQYYNGEERAKGNILERFSAQQFPDLHSELNLSSLELGDSALYFCASSVGLGYTQYFGPGTRLTVL.

In its sample, this clonotype was seen a few times. In DNA form, the CDR3 reads TGCAGCGTGAGGTCCGGGACAGGGGACTCCTACGAGCAGTACGTC. It codes for CSVRSGTGDSYEQYV. This chain joins TRBV29-1 and TRBJ2-7; 10 bases fit TRBD1. The CDR3 extends over 15 amino acids. Germline loops: CDR1 SQVTM, CDR2 ANQGSEA. With 6 bases clipped from V and 0 bases from J, the junction kept 8 bases outside the gene matches.

In this sample, this clonotype turned up a few times. The chain has TRBV4-1 and TRBJ1-1, with D maybe TRBD1 (5 bases). The CDR3 length is 17 residues. The germline V and J ends were trimmed by 1 base and 2 bases, with 17 bases remaining between them. Germline V gene lookup returns CDR1 MGHRA and CDR2 YSYEKL. CDR3 nucleotides: TGCGCCAGCAGCCAAGTATCGACAGCAACATCTAACACTGAAGCTTTCTTT. It codes for CASSQVSTATSNTEAFF.

CDR3 coding DNA: TGTGCCAGCAGCCAGAGACAGGGAGGGTCTGAAGCTTTCTTT. This translates into CASSQRQGGSEAFF. The rearrangement links TRBV7-9 to TRBJ1-1; the match to TRBD1 covers 7 bases. The germline V gene encodes CDR1 SEHNR and CDR2 FQNEAQ (reference sequence). CDR3 size: 14 residues. V gave up 5 bases and J gave up 6 bases; unmatched junction bases: 9.

The chain combines TRBV10-3 with TRBJ1-2, with D tentatively TRBD1 (5 bases). Germline V lookup: CDR1 ENHRY, CDR2 SYGVKD. The CDR3 contains 13 residues. V was clipped by 6 bases and J by 8 bases, with 16 bases between them. As DNA, the CDR3 is TGTGCCATCAGGTCGGGGCAAGAAGGCGGCTACACCTTC. This sequence encodes CAIRSGQEGGYTF.